Here is one TCR beta chain with its context. Its antigen is not known. This specimen comes from a study of T cell responses to AZD1222 COVID-19 vaccine. Regarding the study as a whole: Donors in the cohort were predominantly white British and more often female, and clonal diversity was possibly underestimated. Spike-specific TCR breadth and depth grew following two AZD1222 doses.

The V end lost 3 bases, the J end lost 7 bases, and 8 bases lay between the germline ends. The CDR3 has 12 amino acids. Germline V gives CDR1 SGHNT, CDR2 YYREEE (reference sequence). The data were produced by immunoSEQ multiplex PCR, yet TCRdb's version contains in-frame clones alone and is incomplete. The profile shows 45,000 to 55,000 clones, around 84% of them singletons. This receptor was identified in an adult in good health. The sample here was peripheral blood, taken on day 0 of AZD1222 vaccination. The chain uses TRBV5-4 and TRBJ2-1, with D possibly being TRBD1 (5 bases). The CDR3 nucleotides are TGTGCCAGCAGCTCAGGGCGAAATGAGCAGTTCTTC. Its protein is CASSSGRNEQFF.